Below are 26 T cell receptor beta chains sequenced from a single sample in a study of technical replicates of blood from a handful of donors. Assay used: immunoSEQ multiplex PCR; TCRdb lists only in-frame clones, some missing. The table lists about 75,000 clones, around 97% of them singletons. The sample consisted of T cells isolated from PBMCs. The receptor set was obtained from a human donor in good health.

This chain joins TRBV21-1 and TRBJ1-1; whether TRBD1, the table's D call, matches the DNA was not checked. TRBV21-1 is described as a pseudogene. CDR3 length: 14 residues. The CDR3 reads CASSPRTVNTEAFF. CDR3 DNA: TGTGCCAGCAGCCCTAGGACAGTGAACACTGAAGCTTTCTTT.

V is TRBV28 and J is TRBJ2-3; 12 bases map to TRBD2. The CDR3 sequence is 15 residues long. The V gene end was trimmed by 5 bases and the J gene end by 4 bases; junction bases not matched to a gene: 4. CDR1 and CDR2 from the germline V gene are MDHEN and SYDVKM. DNA of the CDR3: TGTGCCAGCAGTGGGACTAGCGGGTATCCAGATACGCAGTATTTT. Protein product: CASSGTSGYPDTQYF.

This chain uses TRBV19 with TRBJ1-5, with D perhaps TRBD1 (5 bases). This CDR3 is built from 14 residues. V lost 2 bases and J lost 7, with 12 bases in between. The germline V gene has CDR1 LNHDA and CDR2 SQIVND (reference sequence). In DNA, the CDR3 is TGTGCCAGTAGTATACAGGGTCGTGAGCAGCCCCAGCATTTT. As protein: CASSIQGREQPQHF. The full variable domain, rest sourced from reference TRBV19 and TRBJ1-5, is DGGITQSPKYLFRKEGQNVTLSCEQNLNHDAMYWYRQDPGQGLRLIYYSQIVNDFQKGDIAEGYSVSREKKESFPLTVTSAQKNPTAFYLCASSIQGREQPQHFGDGTRLSIL.

J is TRBJ2-1 and V is TRBV10-3; 9 bases line up with TRBD2. Germline V gives CDR1 ENHRY, CDR2 SYGVKD. The CDR3 spans 14 residues. After removal of 5 bases from V and 8 bases from J, the junction contained 7 bases not matched to a gene. This CDR3 reads CAISNRREGDEQFF. The CDR3 DNA sequence: TGTGCCATCAGTAATAGGCGGGAGGGTGATGAGCAGTTCTTC.

CDR3 residues: CASSEVQWGLADYEQYF. The CDR3 DNA follows: TGTGCCAGTAGTGAGGTCCAGTGGGGACTAGCGGATTACGAGCAGTACTTC. The chain joins TRBV19 to TRBJ2-7; 11 bases fit TRBD2. CDR1 LNHDA and CDR2 SQIVND come from the germline V gene (reference sequence). The CDR3 has 17 residues. V lost 5 bases, J lost 4 bases, and 13 bases stayed unmatched.

CDR3: CAITNTIQGATDTQYF. The CDR3 DNA reads TGTGCCATCACCAATACTATACAGGGGGCCACAGATACGCAGTATTTT. The chain is built from TRBV10-3 and TRBJ2-3; the match to TRBD1 covers 9 bases. J gave up 2 bases and V 7 bases, and 10 bases lay outside the gene matches. The CDR3 covers 16 residues. The germline gives CDR1 ENHRY, CDR2 SYGVKD.

As regards this clone: This sample also contains other DNA sequences that code for the same CDR3. The rearrangement joins TRBV5-1 to TRBJ2-2, with unresolved D. The CDR3 extends over 14 amino acids. The ends were cut back, 0 bases at V and 2 bases at J, with 5 bases in the middle. The germline CDR1 and CDR2 sequences are SGHRS and YFSETQ. The CDR3 is CASSLGANTGELFF. CDR3 DNA: TGCGCCAGCAGCTTGGGGGCTAACACCGGGGAGCTGTTTTTT.

V and J are TRBV4-2 and TRBJ1-1; no firm D call. The V end lost 2 bases, the J end lost 2 bases, and 12 bases lay between the germline ends. This CDR3 is 15 amino acids long. Looked up from germline, CDR1 is LGHNA and CDR2 is YNFKEQ. The CDR3 protein is CASSQIAGLNTEAFF. CDR3 DNA: TGTGCCAGCAGCCAAATTGCGGGCCTAAACACTGAAGCTTTCTTT.

The chain has TRBV6-5 and TRBJ2-1; D unresolved. CDR3 length: 13 amino acids. V lost 5 bases and J lost 5, with 10 bases in between. Per germline, CDR1 MNHEY and CDR2 SVGAGI. The CDR3 loop reads CASSSDGHNEQFF. The DNA for the CDR3 is TGTGCCAGCAGTAGCGACGGCCACAATGAGCAGTTCTTC.

This chain uses TRBV9 with TRBJ2-7; D is perhaps TRBD1 (6 bases). V shed 0 bases and J shed 4 bases, with 11 bases lying between them. The CDR3 spans 14 residues. Germline V CDR1 and CDR2: SGDLS, YYNGEE. CDR3 protein: CASSVGLGAYEQYF. CDR3 nucleotide sequence: TGTGCCAGCAGCGTAGGTCTGGGGGCGTACGAGCAGTACTTC.

The chain uses TRBV15 and TRBJ2-2; 8 bases are shared with TRBD1. CDR1 LNHNV and CDR2 YYDKDF come from the germline V gene (reference sequence). V gave up 4 bases and J gave up 6 bases; unmatched junction bases: 7. The CDR3 contains 15 residues. This chain's CDR3 is CATSTGTGTAGELFF. In DNA form, the CDR3 reads TGTGCCACCAGCACAGGGACAGGCACCGCCGGGGAGCTGTTTTTT.

The rearrangement joins TRBV5-4 to TRBJ2-7; 10 bases fit TRBD1. Germline lookup yields CDR1 SGHNT and CDR2 YYREEE (reference sequence). The trim removed 4 bases at V and 1 base at J, leaving 5 bases unmatched. The CDR3 contains 15 residues. In DNA form, the CDR3 reads TGTGCCAGCAGCCCGGGACAGGGGAAGTCCTACGAGCAGTACTTC. Protein: CASSPGQGKSYEQYF.

The chain uses TRBV19 and TRBJ2-7; D gene ambiguous. Germline values: CDR1 LNHDA, CDR2 SQIVND (reference sequence). V gave up 6 bases and J gave up 0 bases, with 6 bases separating them. The CDR3 runs to 12 residues. The DNA for the CDR3 is TGTGCCAGTAGCTCCAGCTCCTACGAGCAGTACTTC. It encodes CASSSSSYEQYF.

The chain employs TRBV7-6 and TRBJ2-3; 7 nucleotides align to TRBD2. This CDR3 region has 16 residues. Trimming removed 4 bases from V and 1 base from J; junction bases left unmatched: 8. Germline V lookup: CDR1 SGHVS, CDR2 FNYEAQ. CDR3 nucleotides: TGTGCCAGCAGCTCTCGGCGGGAGAAGGGCACAGATACGCAGTATTTT. This sequence encodes CASSSRREKGTDTQYF.

J is TRBJ2-1 and V is TRBV14; D is undetermined. Germline V lookup: CDR1 SGHDN, CDR2 FVKESK. The CDR3 has 14 residues. V lost 4 bases to trimming and J lost 9 bases, with 16 bases between them. The CDR3, as DNA: TGTGCCAGCAGCCGGATTCCCCAGGTCAGTGAGCAGTTCTTC. Translated, it gives CASSRIPQVSEQFF.

The chain couples TRBV6-5 to TRBJ2-7, with a tentative D call TRBD1 (5 bases). In germline, CDR1 is MNHEY, CDR2 SVGAGI. The CDR3 has 15 amino acids. The ends were cut back, 3 bases at V and 3 bases at J, with 15 bases in the middle. Here the CDR3 reads CASSYLGQPIYEQYF. The CDR3 region has the DNA TGTGCCAGCAGTTATTTGGGGCAGCCTATCTACGAGCAGTACTTC.

The chain recombines TRBV9 with TRBJ2-1; D perhaps matches TRBD1 (5 bases). CDR1 and CDR2 from the germline V gene are SGDLS and YYNGEE. The length of the CDR3 is 13 residues. V was trimmed by 2 bases and J by 5 bases, leaving 8 bases between them. CDR3 bases: TGTGCCAGCAGCGTCCTACAGGACAATGAGCAGTTCTTC. Translated, it gives CASSVLQDNEQFF.

The rearrangement uses TRBV4-3 and TRBJ2-3; D might be TRBD2 (5 bases). Germline CDR1 LGHNA, CDR2 YSLEER. CDR3 size: 15 residues. V lost 0 bases and J 6 bases, leaving 13 bases between the germline ends. The CDR3 DNA sequence: TGCGCCAGCAGCCAAGATCGGCTGAGGGAGGATACGCAGTATTTT. It yields the protein CASSQDRLREDTQYF.

The V and J genes are TRBV30 and TRBJ2-1; D is undetermined. Germline V gives CDR1 GTSNPN, CDR2 SVGIG (reference sequence). CDR3 length equals 11 residues. V was pared by 2 bases and J by 10 bases, with 9 bases between. In DNA form, the CDR3 reads TGTGCCTGGAGTCGAGGTAGCGAGCAGTTCTTC. This codes for CAWSRGSEQFF.

The chain has TRBV5-4 and TRBJ2-2; 9 nucleotides match TRBD2. With V trimmed by 6 bases and J by 5 bases, 11 bases remained unmatched. This CDR3 contains 16 residues. CDR1 SGHNT and CDR2 YYREEE come from the germline V gene (reference sequence). The CDR3 DNA reads TGTGCCAGCATCGAAGACTCTAGCGGGGTGACCGGGGAGCTGTTTTTT. It yields the protein CASIEDSSGVTGELFF.

The gene calls are TRBV6-5 and TRBJ1-4, with D possibly matching TRBD1 (6 bases). The germline V gene encodes CDR1 MNHEY and CDR2 SVGAGI. CDR3 size: 15 residues. The germline V and J ends were trimmed by 6 bases and 1 base, with 12 bases remaining between them. DNA of the CDR3: TGTGCCAGCAGAGGCCGAGGGGGAACTAATGAAAAACTGTTTTTT. As protein: CASRGRGGTNEKLFF.

This chain uses TRBV18 with TRBJ1-4, with 8 bases matching TRBD1. CDR1 and CDR2 (germline): KGHSH, LQKENI. After removal of 5 bases from V and 8 bases from J, the junction contained 7 bases not matched to a gene. The CDR3 has 14 residues. CDR3 region: CASSSPGTGEKLFF. CDR3 DNA: TGTGCCAGCTCATCTCCCGGGACAGGCGAAAAACTGTTTTTT.

The chain recombines TRBV19 with TRBJ1-5, with D uncertain. Germline assignment: CDR1 LNHDA and CDR2 SQIVND (reference sequence). The CDR3 runs to 16 residues. V was shortened by 6 bases and J by 4 bases, with 19 bases between the two germline ends. In DNA, the CDR3 is TGTGCCAGTAGCAGCCCCCACAGTGGCAAGAATCAGCCCCAGCATTTT. Translating it yields CASSSPHSGKNQPQHF.

This chain connects TRBV15 to TRBJ2-1, with 7 bases aligning to TRBD1. Germline lookup yields CDR1 LNHNV and CDR2 YYDKDF (reference sequence). The CDR3 totals 15 residues. V lost 0 bases and J lost 12; bases outside the gene matches: 11. The chain's CDR3 is CATSRDLWQGVVQFF. In DNA, the CDR3 is TGTGCCACCAGCAGAGATCTTTGGCAGGGGGTGGTGCAGTTCTTC.

The chain combines TRBV9 with TRBJ2-7; 9 nucleotides agree with TRBD1. CDR1 and CDR2 from the germline V gene are SGDLS and YYNGEE. The CDR3 is 16 residues long. The trim removed 4 bases at V and 4 bases at J, leaving 12 bases unmatched. In DNA, the CDR3 is TGTGCCAGCAGCCCTCTGGGGGGGGACAGGGATTACGAGCAGTACTTC. Amino acid sequence: CASSPLGGDRDYEQYF.

The chain employs TRBV7-9 and TRBJ1-2, with a tentative D call TRBD1 (6 bases). V was clipped by 5 bases and J by 4 bases, with 17 bases between them. In germline, CDR1 is SEHNR, CDR2 FQNEAQ (reference sequence). The CDR3 is 15 residues long. CDR3 in DNA: TGTGCCAGCAGCGAAATGGACAGCCCGCTCTATGGCTACACCTTC. This sequence encodes CASSEMDSPLYGYTF.